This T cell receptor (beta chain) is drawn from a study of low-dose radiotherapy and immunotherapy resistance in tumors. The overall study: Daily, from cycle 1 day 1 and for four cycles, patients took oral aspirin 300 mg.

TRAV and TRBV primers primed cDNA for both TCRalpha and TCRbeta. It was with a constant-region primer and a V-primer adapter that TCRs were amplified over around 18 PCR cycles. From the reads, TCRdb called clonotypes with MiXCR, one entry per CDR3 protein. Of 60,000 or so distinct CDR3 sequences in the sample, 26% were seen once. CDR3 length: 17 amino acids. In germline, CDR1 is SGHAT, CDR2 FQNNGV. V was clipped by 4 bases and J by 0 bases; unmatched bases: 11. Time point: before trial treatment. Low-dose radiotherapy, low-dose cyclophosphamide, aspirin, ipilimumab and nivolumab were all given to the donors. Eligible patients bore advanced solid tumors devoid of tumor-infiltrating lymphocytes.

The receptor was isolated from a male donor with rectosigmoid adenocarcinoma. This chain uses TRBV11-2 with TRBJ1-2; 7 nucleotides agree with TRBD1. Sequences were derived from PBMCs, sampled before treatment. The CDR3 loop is CASSYGRGQRSNYGYTF. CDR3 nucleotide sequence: TGTGCCAGCAGCTACGGGCGGGGACAGAGGTCTAACTATGGCTACACCTTC.